These 24 T cell receptor beta chains were sequenced from one sample in a study of blood T cell repertoires in COVID-19. Sequencing was performed with immunoSEQ multiplex PCR; in TCRdb, only in-frame clones are kept and a portion is missing. The table lists over 150,000 clones, around 88% of them singletons. The sequencing input was peripheral blood. These receptors all come from a woman in her 70s who had recovered from COVID-19.

This clone was detected only once. The rearrangement uses TRBV4-2 and TRBJ1-1, with D uncertain. The CDR3 runs to 14 residues. The V gene lost 0 bases and the J gene lost 2 bases, with 7 bases spanning the gap. Germline V gives CDR1 LGHNA, CDR2 YNFKEQ. The CDR3 nucleotides read TGTGCCAGCAGCCAAGATTGGGCAAACACTGAAGCTTTCTTT. This encodes CASSQDWANTEAFF.

The chain links TRBV27 to TRBJ1-1; TRBD1 is a possible D gene (6 bases). Germline values: CDR1 MNHEY, CDR2 SMNVEV (reference sequence). The CDR3 spans 14 residues. V lost 5 bases and J lost 0, with 10 bases in between. The CDR3 region is CASSPTGLNTEAFF. In DNA, the CDR3 is TGTGCCAGCAGTCCGACAGGACTGAACACTGAAGCTTTCTTT.

This clone appeared a single time. V is TRBV5-5 and J is TRBJ2-4; maybe TRBD1 (6 bases). The CDR3 runs to 13 residues. The germline V gene encodes CDR1 SGHKS and CDR2 YYEKEE (reference sequence). The germline V and J ends were trimmed by 0 bases and 8 bases, with 9 bases remaining between them. CDR3 loop: CASSLVAGDIQYF. In DNA, the CDR3 is TGTGCCAGCAGCTTGGTGGCAGGGGACATTCAGTACTTC.

This clone came up once. This chain connects TRBV15 to TRBJ1-2; a weak D match, TRBD1 (5 bases). Germline CDR1 and CDR2: LNHNV and YYDKDF (reference sequence). CDR3 length: 17 amino acids. Between the trimmed V and J ends, which lost 5 bases and 0 bases, there was a span of 19 bases. The CDR3 spells CATSSRSEWGANYGYTF. CDR3 nucleotides: TGTGCCACCAGCTCCCGTTCGGAGTGGGGGGCTAACTATGGCTACACCTTC.

The chain combines TRBV19 with TRBJ2-1; 8 nucleotides line up with TRBD2. CDR1 and CDR2 from the germline V gene are LNHDA and SQIVND (reference sequence). This CDR3 comprises 12 residues. V shed 10 bases, J shed 3 bases, and the junction held 2 bases outside the gene matches. DNA for the CDR3: TGTGCCACGGGGGGGGGCTACAATGAGCAGTTCTTC. Amino acids: CATGGGYNEQFF. The entire variable domain, with the rest obtained from reference TRBV19 and TRBJ2-1, is as follows: DGGITQSPKYLFRKEGQNVTLSCEQNLNHDAMYWYRQDPGQGLRLIYYSQIVNDFQKGDIAEGYSVSREKKESFPLTVTSAQKNPTAFYLCATGGGYNEQFFGPGTRLTVL.

A single count supports this clone. V and J are TRBV19 and TRBJ2-7; the D gene is possibly TRBD1 (5 bases). The CDR3 totals 14 residues. V lost 1 base and J 5 bases, leaving 12 bases between the germline ends. CDR1 LNHDA and CDR2 SQIVND come from the germline V gene (reference sequence). The CDR3, as DNA: TGTGCCAGTAGTATAGCCCTAGACAGTCACGAGCAGTACTTC. It codes for CASSIALDSHEQYF.

The rearrangement uses TRBV3-1 (or the pseudogene TRBV3-2) and TRBJ1-1; no reliable D call. The ends were cut back, 7 bases at V and 7 bases at J, with 10 bases in the middle. CDR1 is LGHDT, CDR2 YNNKEL, per germline (reference sequence). The CDR3 length is 11 residues. This CDR3 reads CASTQRGEAFF. In DNA form, the CDR3 reads TGTGCCAGCACCCAGCGGGGTGAAGCTTTCTTT.

The chain joins TRBV10-3 to TRBJ2-3; D is uncertain. Per the germline V gene, CDR1 is ENHRY and CDR2 is SYGVKD. V lost 7 bases and J lost 3, with 14 bases in between. The CDR3 is 14 residues long. CDR3: CAITKTTDTDTQYF. The CDR3 DNA is TGTGCCATCACCAAAACTACTGATACAGATACGCAGTATTTT.

The chain links TRBV6-1 to TRBJ2-7, with a possible D match to TRBD2 (6 bases). The CDR3 covers 16 residues. Trimming cost V 2 bases and J 6 bases, with 20 bases left between them. CDR1 MNHNS and CDR2 SASEGT come from the germline V gene. CDR3 protein: CASSEIGSRGLGEQYF. The CDR3 nucleotides are TGTGCCAGCAGTGAAATCGGCAGCCGGGGGTTGGGCGAGCAGTACTTC.

The chain employs TRBV5-4 and TRBJ2-4; TRBD2 aligns across 7 bases. From germline, CDR1 is SGHNT and CDR2 YYREEE (reference sequence). The junction had 13 bases not matched to a gene; V was cut back by 4 bases and J by 6 bases. CDR3 length equals 16 residues. The chain's CDR3 is CASSRGASGGGNIQYF. The CDR3 DNA is TGTGCCAGCAGCCGAGGGGCTAGCGGAGGCGGAAACATTCAGTACTTC.

The count of this clone is one. The chain links TRBV7-9 to TRBJ2-5, with 7 bases lining up with TRBD2. Trimming at V came to 5 bases and at J to 12 bases, leaving 6 bases not matched to a gene. The CDR3 consists of 11 residues. CDR1 and CDR2 (germline): SEHNR, FQNEAQ (reference sequence). This CDR3 reads CASSHGLVEYF. The CDR3 region has the DNA TGTGCCAGCAGCCACGGACTAGTTGAGTACTTC.

This chain uses TRBV28 with TRBJ1-4; TRBD1 agrees at 7 bases. This CDR3 is built from 17 residues. V gave up 6 bases and J gave up 0 bases; unmatched junction bases: 10. The germline gives CDR1 MDHEN, CDR2 SYDVKM. The CDR3 nucleotides are TGTGCCAGCAGCTCCCCCCGGGACAGCTCAACTAATGAAAAACTGTTTTTT. This gives the protein CASSSPRDSSTNEKLFF. The variable domain in full, with the rest retrieved from reference TRBV28 and TRBJ1-4, is DVKVTQSSRYLVKRTGEKVFLECVQDMDHENMFWYRQDPGLGLRLIYFSYDVKMKEKGDIPEGYSVSREKKERFSLILESASTNQTSMYLCASSSPRDSSTNEKLFFGSGTQLSVL.

The rearrangement uses TRBV27 and TRBJ1-2; weak D call: TRBD1 (5 bases). The CDR3 loop spans 14 amino acids. Between the trimmed V and J ends, which lost 5 bases and 4 bases, there was a span of 14 bases. Germline V CDR1 and CDR2: MNHEY, SMNVEV (reference sequence). The DNA for the CDR3 is TGTGCCAGCAGTCCCCGACAGCCCGTCTATGGCTACACCTTC. Translating it yields CASSPRQPVYGYTF.

This chain joins TRBV4-2 and TRBJ2-3; 8 bases are a match to TRBD2. The CDR3 is 14 amino acids. Germline values: CDR1 LGHNA, CDR2 YNFKEQ. The junction had 8 bases not matched to a gene; V was cut back by 1 base and J by 11 bases. CDR3 nucleotide sequence: TGTGCCAGCAGCCAAGGGGCCACTAGCGGTAGGCAGTATTTT. This sequence encodes CASSQGATSGRQYF.

The chain links TRBV18 to TRBJ1-2; D possibly corresponds to TRBD1 (6 bases). The germline gives CDR1 KGHSH, CDR2 LQKENI. CDR3 length: 14 residues. Trimming pared 2 bases from V and 7 bases from J, leaving 14 bases between. CDR3 DNA sequence: TGTGCCAGCTCACCAAGAGTGGGGGCTCCTGGCTACACCTTC. It codes for CASSPRVGAPGYTF.

The V and J genes are TRBV5-1 and TRBJ2-5; perhaps TRBD2 as D (5 bases). Germline lookup yields CDR1 SGHRS and CDR2 YFSETQ. Trimming removed 7 bases at V and 7 bases at J, with 14 bases between. CDR3 length: 12 amino acids. CDR3 sequence reads: CASRAVRGTQYF. The CDR3 nucleotides are TGCGCCAGCCGGGCGGTCCGGGGGACCCAGTACTTC. The whole variable domain, remainder taken from reference TRBV5-1 and TRBJ2-5, is KAGVTQTPRYLIKTRGQQVTLSCSPISGHRSVSWYQQTPGQGLQFLFEYFSETQRNKGNFPGRFSGRQFSNSRSEMNVSTLELGDSALYLCASRAVRGTQYFGPGTRLLVL.

The V and J genes are TRBV9 and TRBJ1-6; TRBD1 aligns across 9 bases. The CDR3 contains 13 residues. Germline lookup yields CDR1 SGDLS and CDR2 YYNGEE. V lost 3 bases and J lost 16; bases outside the gene matches: 8. The CDR3 nucleotides are TGTGCCAGCAGCGGCAACAGGGGGCGGCCTCTCCACTTT. Translation gives CASSGNRGRPLHF.

This clone was seen a handful of times. This rearrangement joins TRBV5-4 to TRBJ2-5; D might be TRBD2 (6 bases). The CDR3 runs to 16 residues. V lost 0 bases, J lost 1 base, and 13 bases lay in between. CDR1 and CDR2 from the germline V gene are SGHNT and YYREEE (reference sequence). CDR3 DNA sequence: TGTGCCAGCAGCTTGGCCCTGGGGACTTTCCAAGAGACCCAGTACTTC. Translation: CASSLALGTFQETQYF.

The V gene is TRBV12-3 or TRBV12-4, the J gene TRBJ1-5; D not resolved. The CDR3 is 12 amino acids. Trimming took 6 bases from V and 9 from J, leaving 12 bases between them. The CDR3 loop is CASSLTPGPQHF. The DNA for the CDR3 is TGTGCCAGCAGCCTAACCCCGGGGCCCCAGCATTTT.

There are a few counts of this clone. The V gene is TRBV27, the J gene TRBJ1-2; TRBD1 agrees at 9 bases. This CDR3 is 14 amino acids long. With 5 bases clipped from V and 5 bases from J, the junction kept 6 bases outside the gene matches. CDR1 is MNHEY, CDR2 SMNVEV, per germline (reference sequence). The CDR3 loop is CASSTTGGPYGYTF. CDR3 nucleotide sequence: TGTGCCAGCAGTACGACAGGGGGACCTTATGGCTACACCTTC.

This clone has only one observation. The chain employs TRBV6-5 and TRBJ2-3, with 9 bases fitting TRBD1. Unmatched junction bases numbered 8, after V lost 6 bases and J lost 4 bases. The germline V gene has CDR1 MNHEY and CDR2 SVGAGI. This CDR3 comprises 15 residues. The CDR3 protein is CASRRDRGSPDTQYF. The DNA of the CDR3 is TGTGCCAGCAGACGAGACAGGGGGAGCCCAGATACGCAGTATTTT.

A few counts support this clone. The V call is TRBV28, the J call TRBJ2-3, with D perhaps TRBD2 (6 bases). CDR1 MDHEN and CDR2 SYDVKM come from the germline V gene. V lost 6 bases to trimming and J lost 9 bases, with 22 bases between them. CDR3 length: 15 amino acids. The CDR3 here is CASSNPGLPPGTQYF. The DNA for the CDR3 is TGTGCCAGCAGCAACCCGGGACTCCCTCCGGGGACGCAGTATTTT.

The chain links TRBV18 to TRBJ1-5; 9 bases line up with TRBD1. Trimming cost V 8 bases and J 5 bases; bases outside gene matches: 7. Germline V gene data show CDR1 as KGHSH and CDR2 as LQKENI. There are 14 residues in the CDR3. The DNA for the CDR3 is TGTGCCAGCCACCGGACAGGGGACCATCAGCCCCAGCATTTT. This encodes CASHRTGDHQPQHF. The whole variable domain, filled in from reference TRBV18 and TRBJ1-5, reads NAGVMQNPRHLVRRRGQEARLRCSPMKGHSHVYWYRQLPEEGLKFMVYLQKENIIDESGMPKERFSAEFPKEGPSILRIQQVVRGDSAAYFCASHRTGDHQPQHFGDGTRLSIL.

This clone has just one count. V gene TRBV18 combines with J gene TRBJ1-1; D gene ambiguous. Trimming shortened V by 6 bases and J by 3 bases, and 11 bases separated the two germline ends. Germline V gene lookup returns CDR1 KGHSH and CDR2 LQKENI. The CDR3 extends over 13 amino acids. CDR3 loop: CASSRGRDTEAFF. For the CDR3, the DNA is TGTGCCAGCTCCCGGGGTCGGGACACTGAAGCTTTCTTT.